Below, one T cell receptor beta chain is given with its context. PCR was performed using 60 Vbeta and 13 Jbeta primers. Sequencing was performed with immunoSEQ multiplex PCR; in TCRdb, only in-frame clones are kept and a portion is missing. The repertoire holds just over 150,000 clones, with 82% as singletons. Healthy individuals who donated bone marrow served as the donors. Germline V gives CDR1 SGDLS, CDR2 YYNGEE. The CDR3 extends over 15 amino acids. Between the trimmed V and J ends, which lost 3 bases and 5 bases, there was a span of 17 bases. These data originate in a study of cytomegalovirus exposure and HLA in healthy donors.

This clonotype originated in a woman aged 45 to 65 in good health and CMV-seropositive. The V gene is TRBV9, the J gene TRBJ1-1, with D hard to call. The sequenced material came from PBMCs. This CDR3 is CASSAGEEGGTEAFF. Here the CDR3 DNA reads TGTGCCAGCAGCGCCGGGGAGGAGGGAGGGACTGAAGCTTTCTTT.